Below, 30 T cell receptor beta chains from the same sample are listed, as sequenced in a study of T cell responses to AZD1222 COVID-19 vaccine. The method was immunoSEQ multiplex PCR; TCRdb's version includes in-frame clones alone and lacks a portion of them. The table shows 100,000 to 150,000 clones, with 80% to 95% occurring only once. Sequencing was performed on peripheral blood, taken on day 0 of MenACWY control vaccination. The origin of the receptors is an adult in good health.

The V call is TRBV3-1 (or the pseudogene TRBV3-2), the J call TRBJ2-1; 13 bases agree with TRBD2. CDR3 length equals 22 residues. Germline V gene lookup returns CDR1 LGHDT and CDR2 YNNKEL (reference sequence). Trimming cost V 1 base and J 0 bases; bases outside gene matches: 15. CDR3 coding DNA: TGTGCCAGCAGCCAAGCAAGGCCCAGGACTAGCGGGAGCCGGAGCTCCTACAATGAGCAGTTCTTC. Translation: CASSQARPRTSGSRSSYNEQFF.

This clone was seen a handful of times. J is TRBJ1-3 and V is TRBV5-1, with D perhaps matching TRBD1 (5 bases). Germline CDR1 is SGHRS and CDR2 is YFSETQ. V was clipped by 3 bases and J by 4 bases, with 23 bases between them. The CDR3 has 18 residues. The CDR3 region is CASSWGTAYKIGGNTIYF. The CDR3 DNA is TGCGCCAGCAGCTGGGGGACGGCCTACAAGATCGGAGGAAACACCATATATTTT.

The chain employs TRBV10-1 and TRBJ2-7; 9 nucleotides align to TRBD2. Per the germline V gene, CDR1 is WNHNN and CDR2 is SYGVQD (reference sequence). The CDR3 consists of 14 residues. V lost 10 bases to trimming and J lost 3 bases; unmatched junction nucleotides: 10. The CDR3 reads CANRPLAGYYEQYV. CDR3 DNA: TGCGCCAATAGGCCACTAGCGGGCTACTACGAGCAGTACGTC.

The chain combines TRBV18 with TRBJ2-1, with TRBD2 identical over 15 bases. The CDR3 extends over 18 amino acids. The V and J ends lost 0 bases and 7 bases, in that order; junction bases with no gene match: 7. Germline CDR1 is KGHSH and CDR2 is LQKENI. As DNA, the CDR3 is TGTGCCAGCTCACCACCGACGGGACTAGCGGGGGGAGGAAATGAGCAGTTCTTC. It is translated as CASSPPTGLAGGGNEQFF. Combining the CDR3 with reference TRBV18 and TRBJ2-1 gives the whole variable domain NAGVMQNPRHLVRRRGQEARLRCSPMKGHSHVYWYRQLPEEGLKFMVYLQKENIIDESGMPKERFSAEFPKEGPSILRIQQVVRGDSAAYFCASSPPTGLAGGGNEQFFGPGTRLTVL.

The rearrangement links TRBV28 to TRBJ1-5; D may be TRBD1 (5 bases). The V gene's germline CDR1 is MDHEN and CDR2 SYDVKM. The CDR3 consists of 16 residues. V was clipped by 2 bases and J by 2 bases, with 13 bases between them. CDR3 region: CASSLNSGGRNQPQHF. CDR3 nucleotide sequence: TGTGCCAGCAGTTTAAATTCGGGGGGTCGCAATCAGCCCCAGCATTTT.

The J gene is TRBJ1-2, the V gene TRBV5-6, with 7 bases matching TRBD1. The V gene end was trimmed by 5 bases and the J gene end by 6 bases; junction bases not matched to a gene: 7. This CDR3 region has 13 residues. Germline V gene lookup returns CDR1 SGHDT and CDR2 YYEEEE. The CDR3 sequence: CASSPTGWDGYTF. CDR3 in DNA: TGTGCCAGCAGTCCGACAGGGTGGGATGGCTACACCTTC.

The CDR3 sequence: CASSDGGMNTEAFF. The CDR3 region has the DNA TGTGCCAGCAGCGATGGGGGGATGAACACTGAAGCTTTCTTT. The chain joins TRBV2 to TRBJ1-1, with D possibly being TRBD1 (5 bases). The CDR3 length is 14 residues. With 6 bases removed from V and 0 bases from J, the gap between germline ends came to 11 bases. Germline V CDR1 and CDR2: SNHLY, FYNNEI.

The chain links TRBV29-1 to TRBJ1-3; D unclear. Germline-derived CDR1 and CDR2 are SQVTM and ANQGSEA. Trimming cost V 7 bases and J 3 bases, with 7 bases left between them. The CDR3 sequence is 11 residues long. The DNA of the CDR3 is TGCAGCGCCCCGGTTGGAAACACCATATATTTT. Its protein is CSAPVGNTIYF.

V is TRBV27 and J is TRBJ1-2, with TRBD1 identical over 10 bases. V shed 6 bases, J shed 2 bases, and the junction held 6 bases outside the gene matches. CDR1 is MNHEY and CDR2 is SMNVEV in the germline V gene (reference sequence). The length of the CDR3 is 15 residues. The CDR3 reads CASRGQGYGNYGYTF. In nucleotides, the CDR3 is TGTGCCAGCAGGGGACAGGGGTATGGGAACTATGGCTACACCTTC.

V usage is TRBV6-5 and J usage is TRBJ2-2; D possibly corresponds to TRBD1 (6 bases). The CDR3 has 15 amino acids. Germline CDR1 reads MNHEY; CDR2 reads SVGAGI. Trimming removed 7 bases at V and 2 bases at J, with 14 bases between. The DNA of the CDR3 is TGTGCCAGCACCCCAGGACAGCTAAACACCGGGGAGCTGTTTTTT. As protein: CASTPGQLNTGELFF.

The V and J genes are TRBV5-1 and TRBJ2-3; D may be TRBD2 (6 bases). This CDR3 comprises 16 residues. Trimming took 0 bases from V and 1 from J, leaving 12 bases between them. Germline V gives CDR1 SGHRS, CDR2 YFSETQ. CDR3 in amino acids: CASSLGGRQGTDTQYF. The CDR3 DNA follows: TGCGCCAGCAGCTTGGGAGGGAGGCAGGGCACAGATACGCAGTATTTT.

The chain has TRBV10-1 and TRBJ1-1; the D is unclear. V shed 1 base and J shed 1 base, with 7 bases lying between them. This CDR3 comprises 14 residues. Per the germline V gene, CDR1 is WNHNN and CDR2 is SYGVQD (reference sequence). CDR3 loop: CASSEFVGNTEAFF. The CDR3, as DNA: TGCGCCAGCAGTGAGTTTGTGGGGAACACTGAAGCTTTCTTT.

The rearrangement uses TRBV9 and TRBJ2-3, with a tentative D call TRBD2 (6 bases). CDR1 is SGDLS and CDR2 is YYNGEE in the germline V gene. The CDR3 runs to 17 residues. Trimming left V 4 bases short and J 0 bases short, with 18 bases between. CDR3 sequence: CASSFPGGGRSTDTQYF. As DNA, the CDR3 is TGTGCCAGCAGCTTCCCCGGGGGTGGGAGGAGCACAGATACGCAGTATTTT.

The J gene is TRBJ2-3, the V gene TRBV10-1; D may match TRBD1 or TRBD2 (5 bases each). CDR3 size: 15 residues. Between the trimmed V and J ends, which lost 2 bases and 0 bases, there was a span of 9 bases. CDR1 and CDR2 (germline): WNHNN, SYGVQD (reference sequence). CDR3 DNA sequence: TGCGCCAGCAGTGAGCGGGACGGGAGCACAGATACGCAGTATTTT. It translates to CASSERDGSTDTQYF.

This clone was found once. CDR3: CASSSGTDTQYF. The CDR3 bases are TGTGCCAGCAGCTCCGGCACAGATACGCAGTATTTT. V and J are TRBV7-8 and TRBJ2-3; no firm D call. Germline assignment: CDR1 SGHVS and CDR2 FQNEAQ. Trimming stripped 4 bases from V and 1 base from J, with 3 bases between. This CDR3 comprises 12 residues.

In DNA, the CDR3 is TGTGCCAGCAGTGAGTTCACTGAAGCTTTCTTT. It yields the protein CASSEFTEAFF. V usage is TRBV2 and J usage is TRBJ1-1; no clear D. Trimming cost V 3 bases and J 4 bases, with 3 bases left between them. Germline V gene sequence: CDR1 SNHLY, CDR2 FYNNEI. The CDR3 contains 11 residues.

CDR3 sequence reads: CASSPGGDMDYEQYV. The DNA of the CDR3 is TGTGCCAGCAGCCCTGGGGGGGACATGGACTACGAGCAGTACGTC. V usage is TRBV28 and J usage is TRBJ2-7, with D tentatively TRBD2 (7 bases). V shed 6 bases and J shed 3 bases, with 18 bases lying between them. The CDR3 is 15 amino acids. Per the germline V gene, CDR1 is MDHEN and CDR2 is SYDVKM.

V and J are TRBV2 and TRBJ2-3; possible D gene TRBD2, 5 bases. This CDR3 is 14 amino acids long. Germline V gene data show CDR1 as SNHLY and CDR2 as FYNNEI. Trimming cost V 7 bases and J 3 bases, with 14 bases left between them. DNA of the CDR3: TGTGCCAGCAACCTAGCTACCGGGACAGATACGCAGTATTTT. Its translation: CASNLATGTDTQYF. Drawing the rest from reference TRBV2 and TRBJ2-3, the complete variable domain is EPEVTQTPSHQVTQMGQEVILRCVPISNHLYFYWYRQILGQKVEFLVSFYNNEISEKSEIFDDQFSVERPDGSNFTLKIRSTKLEDSAMYFCASNLATGTDTQYFGPGTRLTVL.

The chain recombines TRBV18 with TRBJ1-2; D is possibly TRBD1 (5 bases). The ends were cut back, 0 bases at V and 4 bases at J, with 15 bases in the middle. This CDR3 is built from 16 residues. The germline V gene encodes CDR1 KGHSH and CDR2 LQKENI. The CDR3: CASSPPSGVVSYGYTF. The DNA for the CDR3 is TGTGCCAGCTCACCACCGTCGGGGGTTGTAAGCTATGGCTACACCTTC. The full variable domain, its missing parts supplied by reference TRBV18 and TRBJ1-2, is NAGVMQNPRHLVRRRGQEARLRCSPMKGHSHVYWYRQLPEEGLKFMVYLQKENIIDESGMPKERFSAEFPKEGPSILRIQQVVRGDSAAYFCASSPPSGVVSYGYTFGSGTRLTVV.

The chain joins TRBV7-8 to TRBJ2-7; D gene ambiguous. CDR1 is SGHVS, CDR2 FQNEAQ, per germline. The CDR3 spans 13 residues. The DNA for the CDR3 is TGTGCCAGCAGCTTACCCCACTCCGACGAGCAGTACGTC. The encoded protein is CASSLPHSDEQYV.

V gene TRBV29-1 combines with J gene TRBJ1-1; perhaps TRBD1 as D (6 bases). V was cut by 8 bases and J by 1 base, with 14 bases left in between. Germline values: CDR1 SQVTM, CDR2 ANQGSEA. The CDR3 is 13 amino acids. Written as DNA, the CDR3 is TGCAGCACAAGAGGGGGGGAGAACACTGAAGCTTTCTTT. Protein product: CSTRGGENTEAFF.

The chain links TRBV27 to TRBJ1-5; possible D gene TRBD1, 5 bases. CDR1 is MNHEY, CDR2 SMNVEV, per germline (reference sequence). The V gene lost 3 bases and the J gene lost 7 bases, with 13 bases spanning the gap. CDR3 size: 14 residues. CDR3 DNA sequence: TGTGCCAGCAGTTTTGGAGGGGCCGGACAGCCCCAGCATTTT. Protein: CASSFGGAGQPQHF.

This chain links TRBV6-1 with TRBJ2-5; D gene uncertain. Per the germline V gene, CDR1 is MNHNS and CDR2 is SASEGT. The CDR3 spans 14 residues. Trimming removed 6 bases from V and 1 base from J, with 12 bases in between. The CDR3 region is CASSRTRSQETQYF. CDR3 DNA sequence: TGTGCCAGCAGCAGAACTCGCTCCCAAGAGACCCAGTACTTC.

The V and J genes are TRBV2 and TRBJ2-7; TRBD2 agrees at 10 bases. This CDR3 has 15 residues. The germline CDR1 and CDR2 sequences are SNHLY and FYNNEI. V lost 4 bases and J lost 2; bases outside the gene matches: 5. CDR3 loop: CASSAQAGGPYEQYF. DNA of the CDR3: TGTGCCAGCAGTGCTCAAGCGGGAGGGCCCTACGAGCAGTACTTC.

The chain uses TRBV5-1 and TRBJ2-1; 8 bases map to TRBD2. Germline trimming cut 2 bases from V and 1 base from J; bases unmatched to any gene: 5. The V gene's germline CDR1 is SGHRS and CDR2 YFSETQ. The CDR3 loop spans 16 amino acids. CDR3 in DNA: TGCGCCAGCAGCTTAGCGGGGGTATATTCCTACAATGAGCAGTTCTTC. Translating it yields CASSLAGVYSYNEQFF.

This sequence joins TRBV14 and TRBJ1-1, with D possibly being TRBD1 (5 bases). CDR1 is SGHDN, CDR2 FVKESK, per germline. This CDR3 spans 14 amino acids. V lost 1 base and J lost 8, with 14 bases in between. CDR3 DNA: TGTGCCAGCAGCCAAGTATGGGGGAGAAGAGAAGCTTTCTTT. Protein sequence: CASSQVWGRREAFF.

The chain couples TRBV4-1 to TRBJ2-1; 9 bases align to TRBD1. Germline-derived CDR1 and CDR2 are MGHRA and YSYEKL. This CDR3 spans 15 amino acids. With V trimmed by 5 bases and J by 7 bases, 9 bases remained unmatched. The CDR3 is CASSAGQGPSNEQFF. In nucleotides, the CDR3 is TGCGCCAGCAGCGCCGGACAGGGGCCCTCTAATGAGCAGTTCTTC.

The chain links TRBV12-3 or TRBV12-4 to TRBJ1-1; unclear D gene. The V end was cut by 7 bases, the J end by 5 bases, with 5 bases between. The CDR3 extends over 10 amino acids. CDR3 nucleotides: TGTGCCAGCACTGGGACTGAAGCTTTCTTT. The encoded protein is CASTGTEAFF.

The chain is built from TRBV5-1 and TRBJ2-1; D gene uncertain. CDR1 is SGHRS and CDR2 is YFSETQ in the germline V gene. The CDR3 runs 14 residues. Trimming removed 0 bases from V and 2 bases from J, with 6 bases in between. In nucleotides, the CDR3 is TGCGCCAGCAGCTTGGGGACCACCTACAATGAGCAGTTCTTC. Protein: CASSLGTTYNEQFF. Full variable domain (remainder filled in from reference TRBV5-1 and TRBJ2-1): KAGVTQTPRYLIKTRGQQVTLSCSPISGHRSVSWYQQTPGQGLQFLFEYFSETQRNKGNFPGRFSGRQFSNSRSEMNVSTLELGDSALYLCASSLGTTYNEQFFGPGTRLTVL.

This clone was seen just once. The chain carries TRBV6-1 and TRBJ1-5; the match to TRBD1 covers 11 bases. Per the germline V gene, CDR1 is MNHNS and CDR2 is SASEGT. CDR3 length: 17 amino acids. The V and J ends lost 4 bases and 0 bases, in that order; junction bases with no gene match: 5. In nucleotides, the CDR3 is TGTGCCAGCAGTGCCGGGACAGGGGGTTTTAGCAATCAGCCCCAGCATTTT. Protein product: CASSAGTGGFSNQPQHF.